A selection of T cell receptor beta chains follows, all from one sample in a study of T-cell reconstitution after alpha-beta-depleted transplantation in children. TCRdb itself ran the PCR reads through MiXCR, one entry per CDR3 protein. Of fewer than 550,000 distinct CDR3 sequences in the sample, roughly a tenth were seen once. The material sequenced was PBMCs, taken before TCRalphabeta/CD19-depleted stem cell transplant. These receptor sequences come from a child aged 2-15 years with inherited bone marrow failure, due to receive a stem cell transplant. Both conserved end residues are part of each CDR3. Fields, in order: V gene, J gene, CDR3 length, D gene, clone size, CDR3 DNA, CDR3 protein. D genes are given only for firm matches. Clone size, where shown, is once, few, many, or a class for clones that have expanded.

>TRBV12-3/TRBV12-4|TRBJ2-2|15|.|many
TGTGCCAGCAGTTTTGGGACGGTCAACACCGGGGAGCTGTTTTTT
CASSFGTVNTGELFF
>TRBV7-9|TRBJ2-2|11|.|many
TGTGCCAGCACCTACACCGGGGAGCTGTTTTTT
CASTYTGELFF
>TRBV10-3|TRBJ1-4|16|.|many
TGTGCCATCAGTGAAGGGGGGCCAGGGAGAAATGAAAAACTGTTTTTT
CAISEGGPGRNEKLFF
>TRBV11-2|TRBJ1-1|15|.|.
TGTGCCAGTCAAACCTCGACGGGCTTGAACACTGAAGCTTTCTTT
CASQTSTGLNTEAFF
>TRBV5-6|TRBJ1-2|12|.|many
TGTGCCAGCAGCTTTTTAGGGGGGGGCTACACCTTC
CASSFLGGGYTF
>TRBV12-3/TRBV12-4|TRBJ1-6|13|.|many
TGTGCCAGCAGTTTCAAGGGTAGTTCACCCCTCCACTTT
CASSFKGSSPLHF
>TRBV5-1|TRBJ2-1|16|TRBD2|.
TGCGCCAGCAGCCCCATGACTAGCGGGAGGTACAATGAGCAGTTCTTC
CASSPMTSGRYNEQFF
>TRBV5-4|TRBJ2-3|12|.|few
TGTGCCAGCAGCTACAGGCAAGATACGCAGTATTTT
CASSYRQDTQYF
>TRBV4-3|TRBJ2-2|15|.|many
TGCGCCAGCAGCCGCGGAAACGCGGGCACCGGGGAGCTGTTTTTT
CASSRGNAGTGELFF
>TRBV12-3/TRBV12-4|TRBJ2-1|15|TRBD2|.
TGTGCCAGCAGTTTACAGGGACTAGCGGGAGTCGAGCAGTTCTTC
CASSLQGLAGVEQFF
>TRBV12-3/TRBV12-4|TRBJ2-1|12|.|.
TGTGCCAGCAGTCCGGGGTTTAATGAGCGGTTCTTC
CASSPGFNERFF
>TRBV6-2/TRBV6-3|TRBJ2-2|13|TRBD2|many
TGTGCCAGCCTAGCGGGAGGGACCGGGGAGCTGTTTTTT
CASLAGGTGELFF
>TRBV5-1|TRBJ1-1|15|.|many
TGCGCCAGCTTTGACCCCGCTGGCGGGAACACTGAAGCTTTCTTT
CASFDPAGGNTEAFF
>TRBV6-5|TRBJ1-1|12|TRBD1|many
TGTGCCACCTTTCCGGGGGACAGGGAAGCTTTCTTT
CATFPGDREAFF
>TRBV12-3/TRBV12-4|TRBJ2-4|11|.|many
TGTGCCAGCAGTTTGGGGGGACTTTGGGACTTC
CASSLGGLWDF
>TRBV4-2|TRBJ2-2|14|.|many
TGTGCCAGCAGCCAAGAGGAAGGGACCGGGGAGCTGTTTTTT
CASSQEEGTGELFF
>TRBV2|TRBJ2-7|14|.|few
TGTGCCAGCAGCGGGACATCCCCCTTCTACGAGCAGTACTTC
CASSGTSPFYEQYF
>TRBV19|TRBJ2-5|15|TRBD2|few
TGTGCCAGTAGCTTGGTAGCGGGAGTGTTAGAGACCCAGTACTTC
CASSLVAGVLETQYF
>TRBV7-8|TRBJ2-1|15|TRBD1|.
TGTGCCAGCAGCCCTGACAGGGTCTCCTACAATGAGCAGTTCTTC
CASSPDRVSYNEQFF
>TRBV24-1|TRBJ2-7|15|TRBD1|many
TGTGCCACCAGTGATAGCGGACAGGCTCACTACGAGCAGTACTTC
CATSDSGQAHYEQYF
>TRBV4-2|TRBJ1-2|19|TRBD1|many
TGTGCCAGCAGCCAAAAGCCCTGGGACAGGGGGCAGATAGTCTATGGCTACACCTTC
CASSQKPWDRGQIVYGYTF
>TRBV7-2|TRBJ2-7|13|.|many
TGTGCCAGCAGCTTATCCCGACAGGCCGAGCAGTACTTC
CASSLSRQAEQYF
>TRBV5-1|TRBJ2-7|14|.|many
TGCGCCAGCAGCACTGGACAAAGCTCCTACGAGCAGTACTTC
CASSTGQSSYEQYF
>TRBV2|TRBJ2-7|14|TRBD1|many
TGTGCCAGCAGTGCGGGACAGGGGGCTTTCGAGCAGTACTTC
CASSAGQGAFEQYF
>TRBV27|TRBJ2-1|14|TRBD1|many
TGTGCCAGCAGTTTAGAGGGACAGGGAAATGAGCAGTTCTTC
CASSLEGQGNEQFF
>TRBV13|TRBJ2-2|14|.|many
TGTGCCAGCTCTCAGGGGCTTTTCGACGGGGAGCTGTTTTTT
CASSQGLFDGELFF
>TRBV5-1|TRBJ2-5|15|.|many
TGCGCCAGCAGCTTGGGCAGGGCTTACCAAGAGACCCAGTACTTC
CASSLGRAYQETQYF
>TRBV10-3|TRBJ2-7|12|.|.
TGTGCCATCAGAGGGGTCTTGGGCGAGCAGTACTTC
CAIRGVLGEQYF
>TRBV15|TRBJ2-2|15|.|.
TGTGCCACCAGCAGACTAGCATCGAACACCGGGGAGCTGTTTTTT
CATSRLASNTGELFF
>TRBV30|TRBJ2-1|15|.|many
TGTGCCTGGAATCCGGGCCCGTCCTCCTACAATGAGCAGTTCTTC
CAWNPGPSSYNEQFF
>TRBV6-1|TRBJ2-3|18|TRBD2|.
TGTGCCAGCAGCACCATGCGGGTAGCGGGAGATAGCACAGATACGCAGTATTTT
CASSTMRVAGDSTDTQYF
>TRBV27|TRBJ2-1|15|.|many
TGTGCCAGCAGTTTAATCAGGGGTCGACGCAATGAGCAGTTCTTC
CASSLIRGRRNEQFF
>TRBV27|TRBJ2-1|15|.|many
TGTGCCAGCAGTTTACGGGGGAGCTCCTACAATGAGCAGTTCTTC
CASSLRGSSYNEQFF
>TRBV6-1|TRBJ1-2|15|.|.
TGTGCCAGCAGCCCCGCCGGGGTCCCTAACTATGGCTACACCTTC
CASSPAGVPNYGYTF
>TRBV6-2/TRBV6-3|TRBJ2-7|15|TRBD1|many
TGTGCCAGCAGTACTCGACAGGGAGTTTTCTACGAGCAGTACTTC
CASSTRQGVFYEQYF
>TRBV28|TRBJ2-1|13|.|many
TGTGCCAGCAGCCTCGACAGGTACAATGAGCAGTTCTTC
CASSLDRYNEQFF
>TRBV7-2|TRBJ2-3|15|TRBD2|many
TGTGCCAGCAGCCCAGCGGGAGAGGACACAGATACGCAGTATTTT
CASSPAGEDTDTQYF
>TRBV9|TRBJ2-1|13|TRBD1|many
TGTGCCAGCAGCCCGAGACAGGGGCATGAGCAGTTCTTC
CASSPRQGHEQFF
>TRBV4-3|TRBJ2-3|17|TRBD2|many
TGCGCCAGCAGCGGGGGGACTAGCGGGAGTATCTCAGATACGCAGTATTTT
CASSGGTSGSISDTQYF
>TRBV15|TRBJ2-4|14|TRBD2|many
TGTGCCACCAGCATTCCGGGAGGACTCAACATTCAGTACTTC
CATSIPGGLNIQYF
>TRBV20-1|TRBJ2-7|13|.|many
TGCAGTGCTTATGGCCCCACGAACTACGAGCAGTACTTC
CSAYGPTNYEQYF
>TRBV10-2|TRBJ1-6|14|.|many
TGCGCCAGCAGTGAGTCGGCAAGGGCTTCACCCCTCCACTTT
CASSESARASPLHF
>TRBV5-6|TRBJ2-7|16|.|many
TGTGCCAGCAGCACAGGTCCTCTCCTAAAAAACTACGAGCAGTACTTC
CASSTGPLLKNYEQYF
>TRBV30|TRBJ1-2|12|TRBD1|.
TGTGCCTGGACCTTGACAGGGGGCGGCTACACCTTC
CAWTLTGGGYTF
>TRBV28|TRBJ2-2|18|TRBD2|many
TGTGCCAGCTCGTTCTACACTAGCGGGAGGATAAACACCGGGGAGCTGTTTTTT
CASSFYTSGRINTGELFF
>TRBV4-3|TRBJ2-2|16|TRBD1|many
TGCGCCAGCAGCCCAACCGGGACAGGCCTTACCGGGGAGCTGTTTTTT
CASSPTGTGLTGELFF
>TRBV21-1|TRBJ2-1|13|.|many
TGTGCCAGCAGCAAACAGGTCTCGGCGGAGCAGTTCTTC
CASSKQVSAEQFF
>TRBV12-3/TRBV12-4|TRBJ2-7|13|TRBD1|many
TGTGCCAGCAGCGACAGGGGGGTGAACGAGCAGTACTTC
CASSDRGVNEQYF
>TRBV3-1|TRBJ2-7|14|.|few
TGTGCCAGCAGCCCGTCTGCCGGGCCCTACGAGCAGTACTTC
CASSPSAGPYEQYF
>TRBV5-1|TRBJ2-1|13|TRBD2|many
TGCGCCAGCAGCGGGGGGGTCTACAATGAGCAGTTCTTC
CASSGGVYNEQFF
>TRBV7-9|TRBJ2-7|14|.|many
TGTGCCAGCAGCTTATTAGGGGCGGACTACGAGCAGTACTTC
CASSLLGADYEQYF
>TRBV7-6|TRBJ2-1|16|TRBD2|many
TGTGCCAGCAGCTTAGTAGCGGGATGCTCCGCAAATGAGCAGTTCTTC
CASSLVAGCSANEQFF
>TRBV20-1|TRBJ2-7|13|.|.
TGCAGTGCTAGCATGACAGGATCCTACGAGCAGTACTTC
CSASMTGSYEQYF
>TRBV20-1|TRBJ1-2|12|.|few
TGCAGTGCTAGAGACCAGGCTGATGGCTACACCTTC
CSARDQADGYTF
>TRBV29-1|TRBJ1-1|13|.|many
TGCAGCGTTGAACCGACGACATGGGGAGAAGCTTTCTTT
CSVEPTTWGEAFF
>TRBV7-2|TRBJ2-7|15|TRBD1|few
TGTGCCAGCAAACCAGGGGGCGGACCCTCCTACGAGCAGTACTTC
CASKPGGGPSYEQYF
>TRBV27|TRBJ2-3|16|TRBD2|many
TGTGCCATCAGTCCTGGGGGGGGATTCGGCACAGATACGCAGTATTTT
CAISPGGGFGTDTQYF